This TCR beta chain originates from a study of technical replicates of blood from a few donors. CDR3 length equals 15 residues. V was pared by 1 base and J by 0 bases, with 8 bases between. Germline values: CDR1 SGHRS, CDR2 YFSETQ. Using immunoSEQ multiplex PCR, the repertoire was profiled, and TCRdb retains in-frame clones only, with some absent. This table has about 72,000 clones, around 95% appearing once. This clonotype was obtained from a human donor in good health. This chain joins TRBV5-1 and TRBJ1-5; maybe TRBD1 (6 bases). Sequencing input: T cells isolated from PBMCs. The CDR3 coding sequence is TGCGCCAGCAGCTTGACAGGGAATAGCAATCAGCCCCAGCATTTT. Translating gives CASSLTGNSNQPQHF.